Sequencing of this TCR beta chain was carried out in a study of CD8 T cells in Susac syndrome. RNA was extracted with the RNeasy kit, and a quantity of roughly 0.5 to 1 ug was reverse transcribed using random hexamers. The amplification used immunoSEQ multiplex PCR on TCR beta CDR3; it spanned 54 Vbeta and 13 Jbeta. TCRdb redid the calling of the immunoSEQ multiplex PCR reads with MiXCR, one entry per CDR3 protein. This table holds a few hundred thousand distinct CDR3 sequences, under 95% found once. The authors carried out high-throughput sequencing of TCR beta. They applied it to CD8+ and CD4+ T cells obtained from blood. The patients who served as multiple sclerosis controls were treatment-naive and had stable or active relapsing-remitting disease that fulfilled the revised McDonald criteria. Negative isolation was used for CD8+ and CD4+ T cells, and FACS enrichment was applied to TEMRA cells.

The TCR originated in a human donor with multiple sclerosis. What was sequenced was CD4+ T cells from PBMCs.

The CDR3 DNA reads TGTGCCAGCAGCTTAGATCGGGTTTACAATGAGCAGTTCTTC. This encodes CASSLDRVYNEQFF. This chain joins TRBV7-9 and TRBJ2-1, with no clear D. Trimming took off 1 base at V and 4 bases at J, with 8 bases between the two ends. Germline V gene data show CDR1 as SEHNR and CDR2 as FQNEAQ (reference sequence). The length of the CDR3 is 14 residues.